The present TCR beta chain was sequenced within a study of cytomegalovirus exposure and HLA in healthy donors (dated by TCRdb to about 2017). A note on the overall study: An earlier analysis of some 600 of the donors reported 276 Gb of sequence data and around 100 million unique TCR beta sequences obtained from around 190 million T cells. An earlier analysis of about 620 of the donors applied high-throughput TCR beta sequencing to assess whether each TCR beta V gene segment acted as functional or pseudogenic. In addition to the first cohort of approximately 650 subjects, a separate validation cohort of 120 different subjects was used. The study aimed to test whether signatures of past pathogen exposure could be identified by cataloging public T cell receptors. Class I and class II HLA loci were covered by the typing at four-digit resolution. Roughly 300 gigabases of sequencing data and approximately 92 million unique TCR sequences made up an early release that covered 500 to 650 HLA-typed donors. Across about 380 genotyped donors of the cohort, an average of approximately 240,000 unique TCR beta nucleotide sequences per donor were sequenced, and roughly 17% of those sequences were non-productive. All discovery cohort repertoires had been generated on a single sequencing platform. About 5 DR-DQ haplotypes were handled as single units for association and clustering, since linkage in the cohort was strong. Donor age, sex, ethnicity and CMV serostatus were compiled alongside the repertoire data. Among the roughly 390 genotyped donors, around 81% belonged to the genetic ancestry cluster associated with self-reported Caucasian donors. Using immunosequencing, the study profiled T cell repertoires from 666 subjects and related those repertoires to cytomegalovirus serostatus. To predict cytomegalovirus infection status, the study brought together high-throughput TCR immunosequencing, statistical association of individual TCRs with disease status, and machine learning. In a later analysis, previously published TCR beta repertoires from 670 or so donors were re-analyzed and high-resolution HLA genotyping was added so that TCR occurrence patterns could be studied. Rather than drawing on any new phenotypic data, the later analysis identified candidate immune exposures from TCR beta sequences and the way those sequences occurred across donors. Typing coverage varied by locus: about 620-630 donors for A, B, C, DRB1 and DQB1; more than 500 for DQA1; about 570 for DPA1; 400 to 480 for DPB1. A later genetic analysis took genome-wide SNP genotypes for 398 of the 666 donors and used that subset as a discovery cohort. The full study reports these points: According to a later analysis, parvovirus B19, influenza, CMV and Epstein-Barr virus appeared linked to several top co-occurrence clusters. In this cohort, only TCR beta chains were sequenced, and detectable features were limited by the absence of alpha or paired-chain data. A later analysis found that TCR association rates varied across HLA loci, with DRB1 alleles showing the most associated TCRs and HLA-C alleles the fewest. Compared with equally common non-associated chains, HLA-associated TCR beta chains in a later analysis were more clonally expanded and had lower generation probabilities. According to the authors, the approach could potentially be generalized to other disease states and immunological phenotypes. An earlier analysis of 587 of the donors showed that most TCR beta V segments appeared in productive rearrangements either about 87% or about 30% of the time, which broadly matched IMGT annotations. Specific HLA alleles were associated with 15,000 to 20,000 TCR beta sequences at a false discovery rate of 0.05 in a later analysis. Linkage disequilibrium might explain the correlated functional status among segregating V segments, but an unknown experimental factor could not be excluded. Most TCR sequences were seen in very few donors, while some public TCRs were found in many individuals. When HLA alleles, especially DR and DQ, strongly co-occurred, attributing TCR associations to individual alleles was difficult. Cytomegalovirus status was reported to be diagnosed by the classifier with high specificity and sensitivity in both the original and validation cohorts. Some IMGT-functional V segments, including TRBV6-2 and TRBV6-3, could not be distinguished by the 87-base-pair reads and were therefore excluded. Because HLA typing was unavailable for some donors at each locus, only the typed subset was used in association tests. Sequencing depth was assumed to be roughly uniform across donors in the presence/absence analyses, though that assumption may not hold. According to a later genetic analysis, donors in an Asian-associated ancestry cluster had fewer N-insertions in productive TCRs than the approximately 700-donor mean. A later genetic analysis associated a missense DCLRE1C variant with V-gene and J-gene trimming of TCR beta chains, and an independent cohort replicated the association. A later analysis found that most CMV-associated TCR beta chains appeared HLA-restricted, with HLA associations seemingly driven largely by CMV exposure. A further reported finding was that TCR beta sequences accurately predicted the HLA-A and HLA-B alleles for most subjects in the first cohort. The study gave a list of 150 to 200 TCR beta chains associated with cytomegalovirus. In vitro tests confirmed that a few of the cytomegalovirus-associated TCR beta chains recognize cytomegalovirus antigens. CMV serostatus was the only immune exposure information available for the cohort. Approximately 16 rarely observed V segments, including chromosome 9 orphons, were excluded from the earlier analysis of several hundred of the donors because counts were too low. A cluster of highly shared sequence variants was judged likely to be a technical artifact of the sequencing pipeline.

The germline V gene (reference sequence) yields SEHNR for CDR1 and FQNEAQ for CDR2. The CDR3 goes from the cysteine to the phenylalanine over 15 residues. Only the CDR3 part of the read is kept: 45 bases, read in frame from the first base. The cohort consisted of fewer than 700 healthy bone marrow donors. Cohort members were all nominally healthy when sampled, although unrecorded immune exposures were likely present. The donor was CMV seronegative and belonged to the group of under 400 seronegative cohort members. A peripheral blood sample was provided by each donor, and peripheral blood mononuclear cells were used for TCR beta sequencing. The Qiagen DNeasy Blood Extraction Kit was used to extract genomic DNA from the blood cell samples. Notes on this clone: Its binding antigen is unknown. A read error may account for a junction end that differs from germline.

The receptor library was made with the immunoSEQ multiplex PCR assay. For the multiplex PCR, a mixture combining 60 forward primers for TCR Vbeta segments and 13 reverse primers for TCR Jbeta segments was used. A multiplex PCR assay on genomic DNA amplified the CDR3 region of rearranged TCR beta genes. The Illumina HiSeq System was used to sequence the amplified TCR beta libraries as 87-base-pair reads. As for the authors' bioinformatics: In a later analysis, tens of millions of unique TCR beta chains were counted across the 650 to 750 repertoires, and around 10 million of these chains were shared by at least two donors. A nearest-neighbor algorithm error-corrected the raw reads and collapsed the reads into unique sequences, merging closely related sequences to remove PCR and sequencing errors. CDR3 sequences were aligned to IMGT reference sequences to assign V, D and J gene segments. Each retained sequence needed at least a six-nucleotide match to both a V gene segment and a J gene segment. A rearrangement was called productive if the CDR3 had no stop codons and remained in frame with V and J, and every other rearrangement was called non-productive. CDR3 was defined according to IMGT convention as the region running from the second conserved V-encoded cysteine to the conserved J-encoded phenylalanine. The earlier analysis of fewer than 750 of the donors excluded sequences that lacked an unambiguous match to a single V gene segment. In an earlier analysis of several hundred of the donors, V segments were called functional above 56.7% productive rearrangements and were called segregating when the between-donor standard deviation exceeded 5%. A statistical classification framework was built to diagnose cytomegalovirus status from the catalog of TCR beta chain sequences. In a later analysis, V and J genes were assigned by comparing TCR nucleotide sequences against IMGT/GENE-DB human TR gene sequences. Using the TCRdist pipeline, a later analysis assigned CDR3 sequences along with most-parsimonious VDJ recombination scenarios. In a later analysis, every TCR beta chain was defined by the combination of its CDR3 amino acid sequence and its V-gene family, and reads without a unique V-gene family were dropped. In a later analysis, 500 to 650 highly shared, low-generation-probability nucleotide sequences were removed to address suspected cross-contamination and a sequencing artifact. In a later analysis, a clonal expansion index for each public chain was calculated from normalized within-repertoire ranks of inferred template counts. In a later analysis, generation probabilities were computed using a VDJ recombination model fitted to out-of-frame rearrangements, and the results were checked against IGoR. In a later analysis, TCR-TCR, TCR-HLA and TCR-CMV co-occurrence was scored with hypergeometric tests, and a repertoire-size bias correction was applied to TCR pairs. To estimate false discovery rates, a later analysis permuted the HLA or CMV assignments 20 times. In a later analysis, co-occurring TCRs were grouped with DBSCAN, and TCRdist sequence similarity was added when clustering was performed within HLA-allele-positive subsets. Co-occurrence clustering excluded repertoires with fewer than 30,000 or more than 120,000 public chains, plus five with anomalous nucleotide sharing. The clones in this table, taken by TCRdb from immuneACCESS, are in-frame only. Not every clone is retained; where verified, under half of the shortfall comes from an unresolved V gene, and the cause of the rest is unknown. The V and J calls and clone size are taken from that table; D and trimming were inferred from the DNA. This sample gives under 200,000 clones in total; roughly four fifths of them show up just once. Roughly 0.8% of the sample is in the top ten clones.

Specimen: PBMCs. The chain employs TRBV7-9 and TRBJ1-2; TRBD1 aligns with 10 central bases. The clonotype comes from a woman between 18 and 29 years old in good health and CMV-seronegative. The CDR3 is CSSSLGQGVNYGYTF. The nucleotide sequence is TGTTCCAGCAGCTTAGGACAGGGGGTAAACTATGGCTACACCTTC.